A single sample is the source of the 8 T cell receptor beta chains below, sequenced in a study of T cells in Graves' hyperthyroidism and ophthalmopathy. There were TCR beta CDR3 regions amplified from RNA transcripts. A first-round RT-PCR of the TCR CDR3 used the HTBI primer set. TCRdb re-called the multiplex PCR reads with MiXCR, one entry per CDR3 protein. The profile covers some 350,000 distinct CDR3 sequences, with 15% appearing a single time and around 20% taken by the ten largest. Sequenced material: blood. Receptors originate from a woman aged 60-75 years with Graves' ophthalmopathy.

The genes are TRBV19 and TRBJ2-2; the match to TRBD1 covers 8 bases. The CDR3 has 15 amino acids. V shed 1 base, J shed 7 bases, and the junction held 5 bases outside the gene matches. Per the germline V gene, CDR1 is LNHDA and CDR2 is SQIVND (reference sequence). CDR3 sequence: CASSIGQGAIGELFF. Here the CDR3 DNA reads TGTGCCAGTAGTATAGGTCAGGGGGCTATCGGGGAGCTGTTTTTT.

The chain carries TRBV12-3 or TRBV12-4 and TRBJ1-6; no reliable D call. The CDR3 runs to 15 residues. With 1 base removed from V and 2 bases from J, the gap between germline ends came to 6 bases. Here the CDR3 DNA reads TGTGCCAGCAGTTTAGAGGGCCCCTATAATTCACCCCTCCACTTT. It specifies CASSLEGPYNSPLHF.

The CDR3 sequence: CASSVGTGIAQETQYF. CDR3 in DNA: TGTGCCAGCAGCGTAGGCACAGGGATAGCCCAAGAGACCCAGTACTTC. V is TRBV9 and J is TRBJ2-5, with D maybe TRBD1 (6 bases). CDR3 length equals 16 residues. The V end lost 0 bases, the J end lost 1 base, and 13 bases lay between the germline ends. CDR1 and CDR2 (germline): SGDLS, YYNGEE.

The gene calls are TRBV6-1 and TRBJ2-2; D ambiguous. CDR3 length equals 13 residues. Trimming cost V 7 bases and J 2 bases, with 8 bases left between them. Germline V CDR1 and CDR2: MNHNS, SASEGT. The CDR3 coding sequence is TGTGCCAGCATTCCGACCAACACCGGGGAGCTGTTTTTT. It is translated as CASIPTNTGELFF.

There are many counts of this clonotype. The rearrangement links TRBV20-1 to TRBJ1-5; no clear D. Trimming shortened V by 0 bases and J by 0 bases, and 12 bases separated the two germline ends. Germline V lookup: CDR1 DFQATT, CDR2 SNEGSKA (reference sequence). The CDR3 runs to 16 residues. The CDR3 DNA reads TGCAGTGCTAGAGATGGGAACTTTCTTAGCAATCAGCCCCAGCATTTT. It encodes CSARDGNFLSNQPQHF.

CDR3 sequence reads: CASSIDPKGYTDTQYF. The CDR3 coding sequence is TGTGCCAGTAGTATAGATCCTAAGGGGTACACAGATACGCAGTATTTT. This rearrangement joins TRBV19 to TRBJ2-3; the D gene is possibly TRBD1 (5 bases). The V end was cut by 0 bases, the J end by 2 bases, with 12 bases between. Germline CDR1 and CDR2: LNHDA and SQIVND (reference sequence). This CDR3 spans 16 amino acids.

The chain recombines TRBV20-1 with TRBJ2-5, with 7 bases matching TRBD2. With V trimmed by 0 bases and J by 3 bases, 1 base remained unmatched. There are 13 residues in the CDR3. In germline, CDR1 is DFQATT, CDR2 SNEGSKA (reference sequence). CDR3 sequence: CSAREGGEETQYF. The CDR3 DNA sequence: TGCAGTGCTAGAGAGGGAGGGGAAGAGACCCAGTACTTC.

V usage is TRBV10-3 and J usage is TRBJ2-5, with unresolved D. The CDR3 is 12 residues long. CDR1 and CDR2 (germline): ENHRY, SYGVKD. The V end lost 6 bases, the J end lost 5 bases, and 10 bases lay between the germline ends. The CDR3 DNA sequence: TGTGCCATCAGAGACGAAGGGGAGACCCAGTACTTC. Translated, it gives CAIRDEGETQYF.